The T cell receptor (beta chain) described here comes from a study of T cells after yellow fever vaccination. Study outcomes and limitations: A weaker but faster secondary response was observed, peaking on day 5 versus 15.

A universal primer site and UMIs were added as TCR cDNA was made by 5'RACE template switching. TCRdb fed the 5' RACE reads into MiXCR, producing one record per CDR3 protein. This table has under 150,000 distinct CDR3 sequences, 7.7% appearing once. The CDR3 has 17 residues. Germline lookup yields CDR1 SGHTA and CDR2 FQGNSA. Trimming removed 2 bases from V and 5 bases from J; junction bases left unmatched: 11. This clonotype showed up many times. Antigen unknown. The chain carries TRBV7-2 and TRBJ2-3; the match to TRBD1 covers 9 bases. This receptor was obtained from a man aged 25-45 years who received the YFV17D yellow fever vaccine. The sample consisted of CD4+ T cells sorted from PBMCs, taken 5 days after the yellow fever booster vaccination. In DNA, the CDR3 is TGTGCCAGCAGCTTAAGTCCCTCGGGGACAGGGTTAGATACGCAGTATTTT. This codes for CASSLSPSGTGLDTQYF.